This is a list of T cell receptor beta chains from one sample in a study of early T cells in non-severe SARS-CoV-2 infection. TCRdb reprocessed the 5' RACE reads via MiXCR and lists one record per CDR3 protein. Of under 85,000 distinct CDR3 sequences in the sample, roughly 9.5% were seen once. The sequencing sample was made of whole blood. The receptors here all came from an adult who was a healthcare worker with PCR-confirmed SARS-CoV-2 infection or an uninfected control (not recorded which). The CDR3 runs from the conserved cysteine through the conserved F or W. The D gene is left open where the match is weak. Some rows mark clone size as missing; the rest say once, few, many or name a class of expanded clone.

D gene: .
J gene: TRBJ1-2
clone size: .
V gene: TRBV6-2/TRBV6-3
CDR3 protein: CASSSQTYGYTF
CDR3 DNA: TGTGCCAGCAGTTCCCAGACCTATGGCTACACCTTC

D gene: .
J gene: TRBJ2-5
clone size: .
V gene: TRBV5-1
CDR3 protein: CASSLQGSGQETQYF
CDR3 DNA: TGCGCCAGCAGCTTACAAGGCTCGGGGCAGGAGACCCAGTACTTC

D gene: .
J gene: TRBJ2-7
clone size: many
V gene: TRBV25-1
CDR3 protein: CASSRGIYEQYF
CDR3 DNA: TGTGCCAGCAGTAGAGGGATCTACGAGCAGTACTTC

D gene: TRBD1
J gene: TRBJ2-7
clone size: .
V gene: TRBV12-3/TRBV12-4
CDR3 protein: CASSTNRGSGEQYF
CDR3 DNA: TGTGCCAGCAGTACCAACAGGGGGTCGGGCGAGCAGTACTTC

D gene: .
J gene: TRBJ2-3
clone size: many
V gene: TRBV11-3
CDR3 protein: CASSPLGTDTQYF
CDR3 DNA: TGTGCCAGCAGCCCATTGGGCACAGATACGCAGTATTTT

D gene: TRBD1
J gene: TRBJ2-4
clone size: .
V gene: TRBV20-1
CDR3 protein: CSARDRTGAKNIQYF
CDR3 DNA: TGCAGTGCTAGAGATAGGACAGGCGCCAAAAACATTCAGTACTTC

D gene: TRBD2
J gene: TRBJ2-2
clone size: many
V gene: TRBV5-8
CDR3 protein: CASSSTSGGHRTGELFF
CDR3 DNA: TGTGCCAGCAGCTCGACTAGCGGGGGGCATCGAACCGGGGAGCTGTTTTTT

D gene: TRBD1
J gene: TRBJ1-1
clone size: .
V gene: TRBV10-3
CDR3 protein: CAIRGQENTEAFF
CDR3 DNA: TGTGCCATCAGGGGACAGGAGAACACTGAAGCTTTCTTT

D gene: .
J gene: TRBJ1-1
clone size: few
V gene: TRBV20-1
CDR3 protein: CSASRLAEAFF
CDR3 DNA: TGCAGTGCTAGCCGATTGGCTGAAGCTTTCTTT

D gene: .
J gene: TRBJ1-1
clone size: few
V gene: TRBV3-1
CDR3 protein: CASSQTGPEAFF
CDR3 DNA: TGTGCCAGCAGCCAAACAGGGCCTGAAGCTTTCTTT

D gene: .
J gene: TRBJ2-7
clone size: few
V gene: TRBV19
CDR3 protein: CATSPRGLVEQYF
CDR3 DNA: TGTGCCACCTCCCCAAGGGGGTTGGTCGAGCAGTACTTC

D gene: .
J gene: TRBJ1-4
clone size: .
V gene: TRBV4-3
CDR3 protein: CASSQDNVEGEKLFF
CDR3 DNA: TGCGCCAGCAGCCAAGATAATGTGGAAGGGGAAAAACTGTTTTTT

D gene: TRBD1
J gene: TRBJ2-3
clone size: many
V gene: TRBV11-2
CDR3 protein: CASSWDSGTGRNTQYF
CDR3 DNA: TGTGCCAGCAGCTGGGACTCAGGGACAGGGAGAAATACGCAGTATTTT

D gene: .
J gene: TRBJ2-3
clone size: many
V gene: TRBV24-1
CDR3 protein: CATGRGSTDTQYF
CDR3 DNA: TGTGCCACCGGAAGGGGCAGCACAGATACGCAGTATTTT

D gene: .
J gene: TRBJ2-7
clone size: many
V gene: TRBV6-6
CDR3 protein: CASARLVSDEQYF
CDR3 DNA: TGTGCCAGCGCCAGACTAGTCAGTGACGAGCAGTACTTC

D gene: .
J gene: TRBJ2-3
clone size: many
V gene: TRBV19
CDR3 protein: CASSLGASTDTQYF
CDR3 DNA: TGTGCCAGTAGCCTAGGGGCCTCCACAGATACGCAGTATTTT

D gene: TRBD1
J gene: TRBJ1-6
clone size: many
V gene: TRBV9
CDR3 protein: CASSTGQGDGSPLHF
CDR3 DNA: TGTGCCAGCAGCACCGGACAGGGCGATGGGTCACCCCTCCACTTT

D gene: .
J gene: TRBJ2-1
clone size: many
V gene: TRBV29-1
CDR3 protein: CSVANHGDNEQFF
CDR3 DNA: TGCAGCGTTGCTAATCACGGAGACAATGAGCAGTTCTTC

D gene: .
J gene: TRBJ1-3
clone size: few
V gene: TRBV7-7
CDR3 protein: CASSPRRASENTIYF
CDR3 DNA: TGTGCCAGCAGCCCCCGGCGGGCCTCTGAAAACACCATATATTTT

D gene: TRBD1
J gene: TRBJ2-1
clone size: many
V gene: TRBV29-1
CDR3 protein: CSDGDSFFF
CDR3 DNA: TGCAGCGACGGGGACAGCTTTTTCTTC

D gene: .
J gene: TRBJ1-1
clone size: .
V gene: TRBV4-1
CDR3 protein: CASSQDRLGGDTEAFF
CDR3 DNA: TGCGCCAGCAGCCAAGATCGGCTGGGGGGGGACACTGAAGCTTTCTTT

D gene: .
J gene: TRBJ1-3
clone size: .
V gene: TRBV20-1
CDR3 protein: CSARTASGNTIYF
CDR3 DNA: TGCAGTGCTAGAACTGCTTCAGGAAACACCATATATTTT

D gene: .
J gene: TRBJ1-2
clone size: .
V gene: TRBV29-1
CDR3 protein: CSVDGRDGYTF
CDR3 DNA: TGCAGCGTTGACGGCAGGGATGGCTACACCTTC

D gene: .
J gene: TRBJ2-6
clone size: many
V gene: TRBV6-5
CDR3 protein: CASSYVGLFSGANVLTF
CDR3 DNA: TGTGCCAGCAGTTACGTTGGCCTATTCTCTGGGGCCAACGTCCTGACTTTC

D gene: .
J gene: TRBJ1-4
clone size: few
V gene: TRBV20-1
CDR3 protein: CSARADSAGGGKLFF
CDR3 DNA: TGCAGTGCTAGGGCAGATTCGGCAGGAGGGGGAAAACTGTTTTTT

D gene: .
J gene: TRBJ2-7
clone size: many
V gene: TRBV20-1
CDR3 protein: CSASYESYEQYF
CDR3 DNA: TGCAGTGCTAGCTACGAATCCTACGAGCAGTACTTC

D gene: TRBD1
J gene: TRBJ1-5
clone size: few
V gene: TRBV28
CDR3 protein: CASRTPTRTGTNQPQHF
CDR3 DNA: TGTGCCAGCAGAACTCCAACGCGGACAGGAACCAATCAGCCCCAGCATTTT

D gene: .
J gene: TRBJ1-2
clone size: .
V gene: TRBV18
CDR3 protein: CASSPTGLRGYTF
CDR3 DNA: TGTGCCAGCTCGCCGACGGGACTTCGCGGCTACACCTTC

D gene: .
J gene: TRBJ1-4
clone size: once
V gene: TRBV3-1
CDR3 protein: CASSHSHEKLFF
CDR3 DNA: TGTGCCAGCAGCCACAGTCATGAAAAACTGTTTTTT

D gene: TRBD2
J gene: TRBJ2-3
clone size: .
V gene: TRBV30
CDR3 protein: CAWNPATSIYTDTQYF
CDR3 DNA: TGTGCCTGGAACCCGGCGACTAGCATTTACACAGATACGCAGTATTTT

D gene: TRBD2
J gene: TRBJ2-2
clone size: many
V gene: TRBV6-2/TRBV6-3
CDR3 protein: CASTTGGHTGELFF
CDR3 DNA: TGTGCCAGCACGACGGGAGGTCACACCGGGGAGCTGTTTTTT

D gene: .
J gene: TRBJ2-5
clone size: few
V gene: TRBV7-3
CDR3 protein: CASSLTKGTQETQYF
CDR3 DNA: TGTGCCAGCAGCTTAACGAAGGGGACACAAGAGACCCAGTACTTC

D gene: TRBD1
J gene: TRBJ1-6
clone size: .
V gene: TRBV10-3
CDR3 protein: CAISEPSGQGVSNSPLHF
CDR3 DNA: TGTGCCATCAGTGAGCCGTCAGGACAGGGAGTGTCGAATTCACCCCTCCACTTT

D gene: .
J gene: TRBJ2-4
clone size: .
V gene: TRBV7-8
CDR3 protein: CASSLARGGEQGLTKNIQYF
CDR3 DNA: TGTGCCAGCAGCTTAGCGAGGGGAGGTGAACAGGGGTTAACCAAAAACATTCAGTACTTC

D gene: .
J gene: TRBJ2-3
clone size: many
V gene: TRBV3-1
CDR3 protein: CASSQTLPDTQYF
CDR3 DNA: TGTGCCAGCAGCCAAACACTGCCAGATACGCAGTATTTT

D gene: TRBD1
J gene: TRBJ2-7
clone size: few
V gene: TRBV2
CDR3 protein: CASSVDWGQGSGDYEQYF
CDR3 DNA: TGTGCCAGCAGTGTGGATTGGGGACAGGGAAGCGGAGACTACGAGCAGTACTTC

D gene: .
J gene: TRBJ2-7
clone size: many
V gene: TRBV18
CDR3 protein: CASSLQSLTSSYEQYF
CDR3 DNA: TGTGCCAGCTCACTCCAATCCCTGACAAGCTCCTACGAGCAGTACTTC

D gene: .
J gene: TRBJ1-2
clone size: .
V gene: TRBV16
CDR3 protein: CASSQSGQGPNYGYTF
CDR3 DNA: TGTGCCAGCAGCCAATCAGGCCAGGGGCCTAACTATGGCTACACCTTC

D gene: .
J gene: TRBJ1-1
clone size: many
V gene: TRBV6-2/TRBV6-3
CDR3 protein: CASSPLTGGTEAFF
CDR3 DNA: TGTGCCAGCAGCCCTTTGACGGGGGGCACTGAAGCTTTCTTT

D gene: .
J gene: TRBJ2-3
clone size: .
V gene: TRBV6-1
CDR3 protein: CASSVTGLASTDTQYF
CDR3 DNA: TGTGCCAGCAGTGTAACAGGCCTAGCTAGCACAGATACGCAGTATTTT

D gene: .
J gene: TRBJ2-1
clone size: many
V gene: TRBV29-1
CDR3 protein: CSVAGHPSFSSYNEQFF
CDR3 DNA: TGCAGCGTTGCGGGACACCCTTCCTTTAGCTCCTACAATGAGCAGTTCTTC

D gene: .
J gene: TRBJ1-1
clone size: .
V gene: TRBV7-6
CDR3 protein: CASSLGNRATEAFF
CDR3 DNA: TGTGCCAGCAGCTTAGGAAACAGGGCCACTGAAGCTTTCTTT

D gene: TRBD2
J gene: TRBJ2-3
clone size: few
V gene: TRBV5-1
CDR3 protein: CASSLVASGGPDTQYF
CDR3 DNA: TGCGCCAGCAGCTTGGTGGCTAGCGGGGGGCCAGATACGCAGTATTTT

D gene: .
J gene: TRBJ2-1
clone size: few
V gene: TRBV2
CDR3 protein: CASSQGRVPYNEQFF
CDR3 DNA: TGTGCCAGCAGTCAAGGCAGGGTCCCCTACAATGAGCAGTTCTTC

D gene: .
J gene: TRBJ2-2
clone size: once
V gene: TRBV5-1
CDR3 protein: CASSFGNTNTGELFF
CDR3 DNA: TGCGCCAGCAGCTTTGGCAACACGAACACCGGGGAGCTGTTTTTT

D gene: .
J gene: TRBJ2-7
clone size: .
V gene: TRBV6-2/TRBV6-3
CDR3 protein: CASSYSKAGPYEQYF
CDR3 DNA: TGTGCCAGCAGTTACTCGAAGGCGGGCCCCTACGAGCAGTACTTC

D gene: .
J gene: TRBJ2-2
clone size: few
V gene: TRBV15
CDR3 protein: CATSRDFGLHTGELFF
CDR3 DNA: TGTGCCACCAGCAGAGATTTTGGGTTGCACACCGGGGAGCTGTTTTTT

D gene: .
J gene: TRBJ1-6
clone size: many
V gene: TRBV12-3/TRBV12-4
CDR3 protein: CASSSIGGGSPLHF
CDR3 DNA: TGTGCCAGCAGCTCTATCGGCGGGGGGTCACCCCTCCACTTT